A single sample is the source of the 10 T cell receptor beta chains below, sequenced in a study of shared clonotypes between healthy human individuals. TCRdb's table, derived via immunoSEQ multiplex PCR, lists solely in-frame clones and lacks some. The sample lists approximately 1.5 million clones; around 98.5% were seen once. Sequences were obtained from naive CD4+ T cells sorted from blood. This sample's subset: CD45RA+ positively selected. The origin of the receptors is a man between 25 and 39 years old in good health.

The chain is built from TRBV5-1 and TRBJ2-2, with 11 bases lining up with TRBD1. This CDR3 has 17 amino acids. In germline, CDR1 is SGHRS, CDR2 YFSETQ. V was pared by 3 bases and J by 4 bases, with 8 bases of the junction left unmatched. CDR3 in amino acids: CASSSPSGTGGTGELFF. The DNA for the CDR3 is TGCGCCAGCAGCTCACCCTCCGGGACAGGGGGCACCGGGGAGCTGTTTTTT.

Here the CDR3 reads CASSRGTVNTGELFF. The CDR3 coding sequence is TGTGCCAGTAGTAGAGGGACAGTGAACACCGGGGAGCTGTTTTTT. The chain carries TRBV19 and TRBJ2-2; 7 bases agree with TRBD1. Germline trimming cut 4 bases from V and 1 base from J; bases unmatched to any gene: 3. Per germline, CDR1 LNHDA and CDR2 SQIVND (reference sequence). This CDR3 region has 15 residues.

The rearrangement links TRBV5-1 to TRBJ2-3; TRBD2 matches at 13 bases. Unmatched junction bases numbered 6, after V lost 4 bases and J lost 4 bases. The CDR3 length is 16 residues. Per germline, CDR1 SGHRS and CDR2 YFSETQ. DNA for the CDR3: TGCGCCAGCAGCCTTGGACTAGCGGGAGTACCAGATACGCAGTATTTT. It specifies CASSLGLAGVPDTQYF.

The chain uses TRBV6-5 and TRBJ2-1, with 7 bases matching TRBD2. CDR1 is MNHEY and CDR2 is SVGAGI in the germline V gene. With V trimmed by 4 bases and J by 8 bases, 5 bases remained unmatched. The CDR3 loop spans 13 amino acids. CDR3 loop: CASSSPSGYEQFF. CDR3 DNA sequence: TGTGCCAGCAGTTCCCCTAGCGGTTATGAGCAGTTCTTC.

J is TRBJ1-1 and V is TRBV6-5; D uncertain. V lost 6 bases and J 1 base, leaving 12 bases between the germline ends. The CDR3 loop spans 14 amino acids. CDR1 is MNHEY, CDR2 SVGAGI, per germline. In DNA, the CDR3 is TGTGCCAGCAGACCGACATCCCCGAACACTGAAGCTTTCTTT. It yields the protein CASRPTSPNTEAFF.

This rearrangement joins TRBV5-6 to TRBJ2-7, with D tentatively TRBD1 (6 bases). Deletions cut 0 bases from V and 4 bases from J, with 11 bases between. This CDR3 has 14 residues. Germline V gene lookup returns CDR1 SGHDT and CDR2 YYEEEE. CDR3 DNA: TGTGCCAGCAGCTTGGCAGGGGTGGGTTACGAGCAGTACTTC. Translation: CASSLAGVGYEQYF.

The rearrangement joins TRBV18 to TRBJ2-2; D not resolved. V was cut by 6 bases and J by 2 bases, with 7 bases left in between. The CDR3 loop spans 13 amino acids. Germline values: CDR1 KGHSH, CDR2 LQKENI. The CDR3: CASSSSNTGELFF. CDR3 nucleotide sequence: TGTGCCAGCTCCTCCAGTAACACCGGGGAGCTGTTTTTT.

The V and J genes are TRBV11-2 and TRBJ2-5; 10 bases are shared with TRBD2. Trimming cost V 5 bases and J 1 base; bases outside gene matches: 7. CDR1 is SGHAT, CDR2 FQNNGV, per germline. The CDR3 is 16 amino acids. The CDR3 region has the DNA TGTGCCAGCAGCCCTAGGACTAGCGGAGCCCAAGAGACCCAGTACTTC. Translated, it gives CASSPRTSGAQETQYF.

The CDR3 reads CASSFGRIGAGELFF. In DNA, the CDR3 is TGTGCCAGCAGCTTTGGAAGGATTGGGGCCGGGGAGCTGTTTTTT. The chain carries TRBV5-8 and TRBJ2-2; D is unresolved. Per the germline V gene, CDR1 is SGHTS and CDR2 is YDEGEE. The CDR3 runs 15 residues. V was trimmed by 2 bases and J by 6 bases, leaving 14 bases between them.

The rearrangement links TRBV6-1 to TRBJ1-1; D call uncertain. The germline V and J ends were trimmed by 4 bases and 3 bases, with 9 bases remaining between them. Germline CDR1 MNHNS, CDR2 SASEGT. The CDR3 has 13 residues. This CDR3 reads CASSGWLDTEAFF. As DNA, the CDR3 is TGTGCCAGCAGTGGATGGTTGGACACTGAAGCTTTCTTT.